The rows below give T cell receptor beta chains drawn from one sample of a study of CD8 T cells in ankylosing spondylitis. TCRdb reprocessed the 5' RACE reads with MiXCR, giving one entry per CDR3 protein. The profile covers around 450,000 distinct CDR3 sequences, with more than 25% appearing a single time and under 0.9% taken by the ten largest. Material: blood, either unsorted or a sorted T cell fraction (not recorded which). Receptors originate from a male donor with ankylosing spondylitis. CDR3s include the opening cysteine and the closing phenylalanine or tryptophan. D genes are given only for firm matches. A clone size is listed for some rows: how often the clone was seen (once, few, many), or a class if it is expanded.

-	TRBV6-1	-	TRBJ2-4	CASKAELAKNIQYF	TGTGCCAGCAAGGCGGAGCTAGCCAAAAACATTCAGTACTTC
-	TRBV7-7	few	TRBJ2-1	CASSLGGYYNEQFF	TGTGCCAGCAGCTTAGGCGGGTACTACAATGAGCAGTTCTTC
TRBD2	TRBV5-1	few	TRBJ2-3	CASSLGGTSFSTDTQYF	TGCGCCAGCAGCTTGGGTGGGACTAGCTTCAGCACAGATACGCAGTATTTT
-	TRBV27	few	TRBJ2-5	CASSPKDGPQETQYF	TGTGCCAGCAGTCCTAAGGACGGCCCTCAAGAGACCCAGTACTTC
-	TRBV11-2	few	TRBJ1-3	CASSLGGGGNTIYF	TGTGCCAGCAGCTTAGGGGGTGGTGGAAACACCATATATTTT
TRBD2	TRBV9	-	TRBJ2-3	CASSAYHLAGAADTQYF	TGTGCCAGCAGCGCTTACCATCTAGCGGGAGCAGCAGATACGCAGTATTTT
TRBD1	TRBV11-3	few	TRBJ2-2	CASSLDLTGDTGELFF	TGTGCCAGCAGCTTAGACCTGACAGGGGACACCGGGGAGCTGTTTTTT
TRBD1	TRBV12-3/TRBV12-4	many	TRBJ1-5	CASSLRQGRQPQHF	TGTGCCAGCAGTTTGAGACAGGGTAGGCAGCCCCAGCATTTT
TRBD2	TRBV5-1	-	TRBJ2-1	CASSSGLAGGWNEQFF	TGCGCCAGCAGCTCGGGACTAGCGGGAGGTTGGAATGAGCAGTTCTTC
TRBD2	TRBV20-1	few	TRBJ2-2	CSARTGTSGTGELFF	TGCAGTGCCAGGACCGGGACTAGCGGCACCGGGGAGCTGTTTTTT
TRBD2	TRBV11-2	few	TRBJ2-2	CASSLLAGPSTGELFF	TGTGCCAGCAGCTTATTAGCGGGACCCTCCACCGGGGAGCTGTTTTTT
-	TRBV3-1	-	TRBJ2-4	CASSLHEGLGDIQYF	TGTGCCAGCAGCCTCCATGAGGGGCTGGGTGACATTCAGTACTTC
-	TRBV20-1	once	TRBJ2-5	CSASLGMRETQYF	TGCAGTGCTTCTCTGGGTATGAGGGAGACCCAGTACTTC
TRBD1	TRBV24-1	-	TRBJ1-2	CATSDSGTGPDYGYTF	TGTGCCACCAGTGATTCCGGGACAGGGCCGGACTATGGCTACACCTTC
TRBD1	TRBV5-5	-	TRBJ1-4	CASRSTGPSEKLFF	TGTGCCAGCAGATCGACAGGGCCGAGTGAAAAACTGTTTTTT
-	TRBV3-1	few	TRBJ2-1	CASSQGGVHNEQFF	TGTGCCAGCAGCCAAGGTGGCGTCCACAATGAGCAGTTCTTC
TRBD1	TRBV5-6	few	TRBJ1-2	CASIRDRAEGYTF	TGTGCCAGCATCAGGGACAGGGCAGAAGGCTACACCTTC
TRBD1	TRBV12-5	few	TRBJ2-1	CASGLLTGGGFNEQFF	TGTGCTAGTGGTCTACTCACAGGGGGCGGTTTCAATGAGCAGTTCTTC
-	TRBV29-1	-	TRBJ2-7	CSVRQLTYEQYF	TGCAGCGTTCGACAGTTGACATACGAGCAGTACTTC
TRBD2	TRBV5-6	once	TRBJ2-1	CASSLVRLAGLDEQFF	TGTGCCAGCAGCTTGGTAAGACTAGCGGGATTAGATGAGCAGTTCTTC
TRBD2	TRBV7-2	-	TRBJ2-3	CASSLGASGTPDTQYF	TGTGCCAGCAGCTTAGGGGCTAGCGGGACCCCAGATACGCAGTATTTT
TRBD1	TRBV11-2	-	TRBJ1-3	CASSLPDRGGNTIYF	TGTGCCAGCAGCCTCCCGGACAGGGGAGGAAACACCATATATTTT
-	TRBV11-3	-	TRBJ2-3	CATGGLTDTQYF	TGTGCGACAGGCGGGCTCACAGATACGCAGTATTTT
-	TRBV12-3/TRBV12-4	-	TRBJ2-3	CASSLTPISTDTQYF	TGTGCCAGCAGTTTAACTCCGATTAGCACAGATACGCAGTATTTT
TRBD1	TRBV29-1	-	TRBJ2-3	CSVEDRLSTDTQYF	TGCAGCGTTGAGGACAGGCTTAGCACAGATACGCAGTATTTT
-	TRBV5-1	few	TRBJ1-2	CASSLSPYYGYTF	TGCGCCAGCAGCTTGTCCCCATACTATGGCTACACCTTC
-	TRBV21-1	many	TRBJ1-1	CASSTSPGTGPEAFF	TGTGCCAGCAGCACCAGCCCCGGGACAGGGCCTGAAGCTTTCTTT
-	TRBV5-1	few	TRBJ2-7	CASSLVAAEAYEQYF	TGCGCCAGCAGCTTGGTAGCGGCAGAGGCCTACGAGCAGTACTTC
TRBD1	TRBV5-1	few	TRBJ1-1	CASRMGTGFFTTEAFF	TGCGCCAGCAGAATGGGGACAGGTTTCTTCACCACTGAAGCTTTCTTT
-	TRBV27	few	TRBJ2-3	CASSPAGPTDTQYF	TGTGCCAGCAGTCCTGCGGGTCCCACAGATACGCAGTATTTT
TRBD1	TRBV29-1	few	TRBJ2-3	CSGGQGIDTQYF	TGCAGCGGAGGACAGGGTATCGATACGCAGTATTTT
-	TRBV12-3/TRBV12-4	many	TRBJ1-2	CASSLRDTTYGYTF	TGTGCCAGCAGTCTTCGGGACACAACCTATGGCTACACCTTC
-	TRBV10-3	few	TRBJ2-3	CAIGRDDTDTQYF	TGTGCCATCGGAAGGGATGACACAGATACGCAGTATTTT
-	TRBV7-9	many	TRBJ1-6	CASSLVTDSPLHF	TGTGCCAGCAGCTTAGTAACGGATTCACCCCTCCACTTT
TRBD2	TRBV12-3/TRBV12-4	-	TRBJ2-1	CASTHVERDYNEQFF	TGTGCCAGCACCCATGTGGAGCGGGATTACAATGAGCAGTTCTTC
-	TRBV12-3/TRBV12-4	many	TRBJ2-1	CASSFNPPNEQFF	TGTGCCAGCAGTTTTAACCCTCCCAATGAGCAGTTCTTC
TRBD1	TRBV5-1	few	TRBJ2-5	CASSLGQGATQETQYF	TGCGCCAGCAGCTTGGGACAGGGGGCAACCCAAGAGACCCAGTACTTC
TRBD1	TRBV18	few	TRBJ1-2	CASSTGQYYGYTF	TGTGCCAGCTCAACGGGACAGTACTATGGCTACACCTTC
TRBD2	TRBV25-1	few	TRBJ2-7	CASSRLAGVGEQYF	TGTGCCAGCAGTAGGCTAGCGGGAGTCGGGGAGCAGTACTTC
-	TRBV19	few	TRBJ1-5	CASSRGAKQGGMQPQHF	TGTGCCAGTAGTAGGGGGGCCAAGCAGGGTGGTATGCAGCCCCAGCATTTT
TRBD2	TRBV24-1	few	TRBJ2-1	CATSDYTSGKYNEQFF	TGTGCCACCAGTGATTATACTAGCGGGAAATACAATGAGCAGTTCTTC
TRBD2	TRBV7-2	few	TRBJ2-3	CASSIGTSGYTDTQYF	TGTGCCAGCAGCATTGGGACTAGCGGATACACAGATACGCAGTATTTT
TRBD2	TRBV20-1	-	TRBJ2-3	CSASLRLAGTDTQYF	TGCAGTGCTAGTTTGCGGCTAGCGGGCACAGATACGCAGTATTTT
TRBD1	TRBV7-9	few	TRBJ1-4	CASSRGQGDEKLFF	TGTGCCAGCAGCCGGGGACAGGGAGATGAAAAACTGTTTTTT
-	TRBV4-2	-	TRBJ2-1	CASSQDLLAQGQFF	TGTGCCAGCAGCCAAGATCTGCTGGCTCAAGGGCAGTTCTTC
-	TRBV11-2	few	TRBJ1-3	CASSIGTTYGNTIYF	TGTGCCAGCAGCATCGGGACGACGTATGGAAACACCATATATTTT
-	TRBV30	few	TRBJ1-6	CAWSSSVRTSPLHF	TGTGCCTGGAGTTCGAGCGTGCGCACCTCACCCCTCCACTTT
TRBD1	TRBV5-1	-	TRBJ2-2	CASSSQLGQGDTGELFF	TGCGCCAGCAGCTCGCAGCTGGGACAGGGAGACACCGGGGAGCTGTTTTTT
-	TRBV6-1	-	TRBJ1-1	CAWQGEKDTEAFF	TGTGCCTGGCAGGGCGAAAAGGACACTGAAGCTTTCTTT
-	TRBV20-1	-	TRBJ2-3	CSATRQDYTDTQYF	TGCAGTGCTACCAGACAGGACTACACAGATACGCAGTATTTT
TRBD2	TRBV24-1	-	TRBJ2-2	CATYSGTDTGELFF	TGTGCCACTTATAGCGGGACGGACACCGGGGAGCTGTTTTTT
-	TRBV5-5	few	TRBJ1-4	CASRLTEGGEKLFF	TGTGCCAGCAGGTTGACCGAGGGTGGAGAAAAACTGTTTTTT
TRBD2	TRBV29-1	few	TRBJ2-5	CSGGSGNMEETQYF	TGCAGCGGGGGTAGCGGGAACATGGAAGAGACCCAGTACTTC
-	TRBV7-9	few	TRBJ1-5	CASSLFNQPQHF	TGTGCCAGCAGCCTCTTTAATCAGCCCCAGCATTTT
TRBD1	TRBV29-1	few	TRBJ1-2	CSVETGSYGYTF	TGCAGCGTAGAGACAGGGAGCTATGGCTACACCTTC